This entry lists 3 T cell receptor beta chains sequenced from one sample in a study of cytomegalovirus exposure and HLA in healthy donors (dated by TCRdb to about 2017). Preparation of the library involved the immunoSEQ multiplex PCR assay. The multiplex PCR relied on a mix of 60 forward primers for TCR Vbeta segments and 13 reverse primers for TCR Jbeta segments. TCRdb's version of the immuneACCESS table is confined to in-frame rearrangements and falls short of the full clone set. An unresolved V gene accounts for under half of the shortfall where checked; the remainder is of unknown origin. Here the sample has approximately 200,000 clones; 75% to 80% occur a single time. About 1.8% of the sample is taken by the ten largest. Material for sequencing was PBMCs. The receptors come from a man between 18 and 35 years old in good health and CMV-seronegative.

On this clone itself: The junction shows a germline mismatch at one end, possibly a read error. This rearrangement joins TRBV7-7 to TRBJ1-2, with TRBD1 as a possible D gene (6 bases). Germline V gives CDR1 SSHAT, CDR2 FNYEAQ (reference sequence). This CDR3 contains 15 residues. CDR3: CASSPSIQGNYGYTF. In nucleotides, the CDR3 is TGTGCTAGCAGTCCCTCGATACAGGGAAACTATGGCTACACCTTC.

The CDR3 is CASSGTGLNYGYTF. The CDR3 coding sequence is TGTGCCAGCAGCGGGACAGGGCTTAACTATGGCTACACCTTC. The J gene is TRBJ1-2, the V gene TRBV6-5; 9 nucleotides line up with TRBD1. The ends lost 6 bases at V and 1 base at J; junction bases unmatched: 3. CDR3 length equals 14 residues. The germline V gene has CDR1 MNHEY and CDR2 SVGAGI.

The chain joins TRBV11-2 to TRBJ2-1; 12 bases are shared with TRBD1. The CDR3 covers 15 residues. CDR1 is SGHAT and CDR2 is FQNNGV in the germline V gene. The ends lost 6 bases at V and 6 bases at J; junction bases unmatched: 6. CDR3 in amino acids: CASRRPGQGANEQFF. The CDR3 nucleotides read TGTGCCAGCAGAAGACCGGGACAGGGGGCCAATGAGCAGTTCTTC.